Shown below are 29 T cell receptor beta chains from a single sample sequenced in a study of blood T cells in healthy people across ages. Combining a sample-barcoded 5' primer with a J-beta primer mix, a second PCR ran for roughly 7 to 12 cycles. MiXCR, applied by TCRdb to the 5' RACE reads, yields one record per CDR3 protein. The sample shows 1.5 million to 2 million distinct CDR3 sequences, 28% of them seen only once. Sequencing was carried out using blood. These receptors came from a woman in her 30s in good health.

This clonotype was seen more than once but under ten times. The V gene is TRBV7-9, the J gene TRBJ2-7, with no clear D. V was trimmed by 4 bases and J by 2 bases, leaving 12 bases between them. This CDR3 has 14 amino acids. Germline loops: CDR1 SEHNR, CDR2 FQNEAQ (reference sequence). The chain's CDR3 is CASSSEHRTYEQYF. The CDR3 nucleotides read TGTGCCAGCAGCTCGGAACACCGAACCTACGAGCAGTACTTC.

This chain joins TRBV6-2 or TRBV6-3 and TRBJ2-1, with 13 bases that match TRBD2. V lost 6 bases to trimming and J lost 6 bases; unmatched junction nucleotides: 17. The CDR3 spans 19 residues. The germline V gene has CDR1 MNHEY and CDR2 SVGEGT. The CDR3 nucleotides are TGTGCCAGCAGCACCGGGACTAGCGGGATCCCGGCGGTGATCAATGAGCAGTTCTTC. Protein: CASSTGTSGIPAVINEQFF.

V is TRBV28 and J is TRBJ1-1, with D maybe TRBD1 (5 bases). The CDR3 spans 18 residues. V was pared by 3 bases and J by 1 base, with 21 bases between. CDR1 MDHEN and CDR2 SYDVKM come from the germline V gene. Here the CDR3 reads CASSFIRKGRRRNTEAFF. The CDR3 bases are TGTGCCAGCAGTTTTATCCGAAAGGGGCGCCGGAGGAACACTGAAGCTTTCTTT.

This rearrangement joins TRBV5-5 to TRBJ2-3; tentatively, D is TRBD1 (5 bases). CDR1 is SGHKS and CDR2 is YYEKEE in the germline V gene (reference sequence). The CDR3 extends over 13 amino acids. V was shortened by 2 bases and J by 6 bases, with 10 bases between the two germline ends. For the CDR3, the DNA is TGTGCCAGCAGCTTCCTCAGGGTGGATACGCAGTATTTT. Translated, it gives CASSFLRVDTQYF.

The chain carries TRBV7-6 and TRBJ2-7, with D hard to call. V was clipped by 3 bases and J by 5 bases, with 11 bases between them. There are 13 residues in the CDR3. Per germline, CDR1 SGHVS and CDR2 FNYEAQ. CDR3 in DNA: TGTGCCAGCAGCTTTACAGTTGCGGACGAGCAGTACTTC. Residues: CASSFTVADEQYF. The full variable domain, completed using reference TRBV7-6 and TRBJ2-7, is GAGVSQSPRYKVTKRGQDVALRCDPISGHVSLYWYRQALGQGPEFLTYFNYEAQQDKSGLPNDRFSAERPEGSISTLTIQRTEQRDSAMYRCASSFTVADEQYFGPGTRLTVT.

The rearrangement joins TRBV6-1 to TRBJ1-3; D is possibly TRBD1 (6 bases). The V end lost 6 bases, the J end lost 1 base, and 13 bases lay between the germline ends. CDR3 length: 15 amino acids. CDR1 is MNHNS and CDR2 is SASEGT in the germline V gene. CDR3 sequence: CASREGGSSGNTIYF. CDR3 nucleotides: TGTGCCAGCAGGGAGGGGGGCTCTTCTGGAAACACCATATATTTT.

This rearrangement joins TRBV1 to TRBJ1-1; the DNA was not compared with TRBD1, the D call given in the table. TRBV1 is given as a pseudogene. The length of the CDR3 is 15 residues. The CDR3 region is CTGSSRTGKNTEAFF. For the CDR3, the DNA is TGCACCGGCAGCTCGCGGACAGGAAAGAACACTGAAGCTTTCTTT.

The chain links TRBV7-3 to TRBJ2-4; a possible D gene is TRBD2 (7 bases). The germline V gene has CDR1 SGHTA and CDR2 FQGTGA. The CDR3 spans 15 residues. Trimming shortened V by 2 bases and J by 13 bases, and 21 bases separated the two germline ends. The DNA of the CDR3 is TGTGCCAGCAGCTTATGGGGGGGCTCCCACAATGAGCAGTACTTC. Amino acid sequence: CASSLWGGSHNEQYF.

The chain couples TRBV12-3 or TRBV12-4 to TRBJ1-5; a weak D match, TRBD1 (6 bases). Trimming left V 5 bases short and J 9 bases short, with 17 bases between. The CDR3 is 14 residues long. The DNA of the CDR3 is TGTGCCAGCAGTCTAACAGGGTTGAGACGGCCCCAGCATTTT. This translates into CASSLTGLRRPQHF.

This clonotype was recorded at least ten times. The chain recombines TRBV5-1 with TRBJ2-5; the D is unclear. Between the trimmed V and J ends, which lost 3 bases and 1 base, there was a span of 10 bases. Germline lookup yields CDR1 SGHRS and CDR2 YFSETQ. CDR3 size: 14 residues. CDR3 coding DNA: TGCGCCAGCAGCTGGTCGGACGCCCAAGAGACCCAGTACTTC. Residues: CASSWSDAQETQYF.

This clonotype was found a few times. This rearrangement joins TRBV2 to TRBJ2-7; the match to TRBD2 covers 11 bases. The junction had 2 bases not matched to a gene; V was cut back by 1 base and J by 0 bases. CDR3 size: 16 residues. The germline gives CDR1 SNHLY, CDR2 FYNNEI. The CDR3: CASSEGLAGNSYEQYF. The CDR3 DNA reads TGTGCCAGCAGTGAAGGACTAGCGGGGAACTCCTACGAGCAGTACTTC. The full variable domain, rest sourced from reference TRBV2 and TRBJ2-7, is EPEVTQTPSHQVTQMGQEVILRCVPISNHLYFYWYRQILGQKVEFLVSFYNNEISEKSEIFDDQFSVERPDGSNFTLKIRSTKLEDSAMYFCASSEGLAGNSYEQYFGPGTRLTVT.

About this clonotype: A clone one base away is much larger, so this may be a read error. The chain employs TRBV2 and TRBJ2-7; D is perhaps TRBD1 or TRBD2 (5 bases each). The CDR3 is 15 amino acids. Germline V gene sequence: CDR1 SNHLY, CDR2 FYNNEI. CDR3 in amino acids: CASILDEGISYERYF. The CDR3 DNA reads TGTGCCAGCATCTTGGATGAGGGGATAAGCTACGAGCGGTACTTC.

The chain employs TRBV18 and TRBJ2-1, with TRBD2 matching 11 bases. The ends lost 3 bases at V and 5 bases at J; junction bases unmatched: 12. Germline CDR1 is KGHSH and CDR2 is LQKENI. There are 18 residues in the CDR3. The CDR3 region has the DNA TGTGCCAGCTCACCTTCTCGGTCTAGCGGGGGGTTGAACAATGAGCAGTTCTTC. Residues: CASSPSRSSGGLNNEQFF.

This clonotype was seen a handful of times. Given a much more abundant clone one base away, this may be a read error. The chain carries TRBV5-1 and TRBJ1-2, with D possibly matching TRBD1 (5 bases). Germline values: CDR1 SGHRS, CDR2 YFSETQ. The CDR3 extends over 13 amino acids. The CDR3 region has the DNA TGCGCCAGCAGCTTGCAGGGCGACTATCGCTACACCTTC. It codes for CASSLQGDYRYTF.

The chain employs TRBV15 and TRBJ2-7; D unclear. CDR3 length equals 15 residues. Germline-derived CDR1 and CDR2 are LNHNV and YYDKDF (reference sequence). V was cut by 0 bases and J by 4 bases, with 13 bases left in between. The CDR3 loop reads CATSRDKGRLYEQYF. The CDR3 coding sequence is TGTGCCACCAGCAGAGATAAAGGGCGGTTATACGAGCAGTACTTC.

The chain carries TRBV7-6 and TRBJ2-3, with D uncertain. Germline CDR1 reads SGHVS; CDR2 reads FNYEAQ. The CDR3 is made up of 17 amino acids. Trimming pared 3 bases from V and 0 bases from J, leaving 16 bases between. In DNA form, the CDR3 reads TGTGCCAGCAGCTTCTTAACCCGGGCCGACAGCACAGATACGCAGTATTTT. Residues: CASSFLTRADSTDTQYF.

This clonotype was counted many times. This chain connects TRBV20-1 to TRBJ2-1; weak D call: TRBD1 (6 bases). The germline V and J ends were trimmed by 5 bases and 2 bases, with 10 bases remaining between them. Germline lookup yields CDR1 DFQATT and CDR2 SNEGSKA (reference sequence). The CDR3 totals 13 residues. The CDR3, as DNA: TGCAGTGCTGGGCAGGGGCCCTACAATGAGCAGTTCTTC. The encoded protein is CSAGQGPYNEQFF.

The rearrangement links TRBV10-3 to TRBJ1-5; no reliable D call. In germline, CDR1 is ENHRY, CDR2 SYGVKD. The CDR3 length is 12 residues. Trimming removed 2 bases from V and 7 bases from J, with 6 bases in between. CDR3 sequence reads: CAISERWQPQHF. CDR3 DNA: TGTGCCATCAGTGAGAGGTGGCAGCCCCAGCATTTT.

To note about this clonotype: Compared with germline, one end of the junction differs, possibly owing to a read error. The rearrangement links TRBV5-1 to TRBJ1-1; 11 bases are a match to TRBD1. The CDR3 runs 15 residues. Germline assignment: CDR1 SGHRS and CDR2 YFSETQ. The CDR3 coding sequence is TGTGCCAGCAGCTTAGCCGGGACAGGGGGGACTGAAGCTTTCTTT. As protein: CASSLAGTGGTEAFF.

This clonotype has more than one count but fewer than ten. The genes are TRBV29-1 and TRBJ1-1, with D maybe TRBD1 (6 bases). Germline V gives CDR1 SQVTM, CDR2 ANQGSEA. Deletions cut 7 bases from V and 11 bases from J, with 17 bases between. This CDR3 spans 11 amino acids. In DNA form, the CDR3 reads TGCAGCGCATCAGGGGCTGTCGAGGCTTTCTTT. Amino acid sequence: CSASGAVEAFF. Full variable domain (remainder filled in from reference TRBV29-1 and TRBJ1-1): SAVISQKPSRDICQRGTSLTIQCQVDSQVTMMFWYRQQPGQSLTLIATANQGSEATYESGFVIDKFPISRPNLTFSTLTVSNMSPEDSSIYLCSASGAVEAFFGQGTRLTVV.

The CDR3 spells CASSFRDRRDGEQFF. The CDR3 bases are TGCGCCAGCAGCTTCCGGGACAGGAGAGACGGTGAGCAGTTCTTC. This sequence joins TRBV5-1 and TRBJ2-1; 8 nucleotides agree with TRBD1. Germline CDR1 is SGHRS and CDR2 is YFSETQ. V lost 2 bases to trimming and J lost 9 bases; unmatched junction nucleotides: 10. This CDR3 has 15 residues.

This clonotype was seen ten or more times. The genes are TRBV5-4 and TRBJ2-1; 8 nucleotides line up with TRBD1. CDR1 is SGHNT, CDR2 YYREEE, per germline (reference sequence). The CDR3 loop spans 12 amino acids. V dropped 4 bases and J dropped 10; count of bases not matched to a gene: 4. Here the CDR3 DNA reads TGTGCCAGCAGCCCAGGGGGCGAGGAGCAGTTCTTC. Its protein product is CASSPGGEEQFF.

The chain carries TRBV11-2 and TRBJ2-7; the D call may be TRBD1 or TRBD2 (5 bases each). The V gene lost 3 bases and the J gene lost 0 bases, with 15 bases spanning the gap. The CDR3 has 16 residues. Germline CDR1 reads SGHAT; CDR2 reads FQNNGV. Written as DNA, the CDR3 is TGTGCCAGCAGCTTTTTCCATGGGGGTTCCTCCTACGAGCAGTACTTC. This encodes CASSFFHGGSSYEQYF.

This clonotype was seen more than once but under ten times. The chain couples TRBV29-1 to TRBJ2-5; perhaps TRBD1 as D (6 bases). The CDR3 extends over 16 amino acids. CDR1 and CDR2 from the germline V gene are SQVTM and ANQGSEA. V lost 6 bases and J 5 bases, leaving 25 bases between the germline ends. CDR3 sequence reads: CSVLNLQGDFGETQYF. In DNA, the CDR3 is TGCAGCGTCCTCAACTTACAGGGTGATTTTGGGGAGACCCAGTACTTC.

This clonotype was found many times. The chain is built from TRBV29-1 and TRBJ2-1; 7 bases fit TRBD2. J lost 5 bases, V lost 1 base, and 11 bases had no gene match. This CDR3 has 16 amino acids. Germline V gene lookup returns CDR1 SQVTM and CDR2 ANQGSEA. In nucleotides, the CDR3 is TGCAGCGTTGAAGGCCGCCGGGGCGGGAGAAACAATGAGCAGTTCTTC. The encoded protein is CSVEGRRGGRNNEQFF.

This clonotype was seen ten or more times. This sequence joins TRBV10-2 and TRBJ2-7; D assignment may be TRBD1 or TRBD2 (6 bases each). V lost 6 bases, J lost 3 bases, and 15 bases lay in between. Germline V lookup: CDR1 WSHSY, CDR2 SAAADI. The length of the CDR3 is 14 residues. The CDR3 DNA follows: TGCGCCAGCAGCGCGGGACAAACACTCTACGAGCAGTACTTC. This sequence encodes CASSAGQTLYEQYF.

This clonotype was detected ten times or more. The chain employs TRBV6-2 or TRBV6-3 and TRBJ1-2; a weak D match, TRBD1 (5 bases). Per germline, CDR1 MNHEY and CDR2 SVGEGT. Deletions cut 6 bases from V and 4 bases from J, with 12 bases between. There are 13 residues in the CDR3. In DNA form, the CDR3 reads TGTGCCAGCAGCCGCGGAGGGGCCTATGGCTACACCTTC. This translates into CASSRGGAYGYTF.

Here the CDR3 reads CASSPPNPSGTGYTDTQYF. CDR3 sequence (DNA): TGTGCCAGCAGCCCCCCCAACCCTTCCGGGACAGGTTACACAGATACGCAGTATTTT. This chain uses TRBV9 with TRBJ2-3; 8 nucleotides match TRBD1. V shed 4 bases, J shed 2 bases, and the junction held 18 bases outside the gene matches. Germline loops: CDR1 SGDLS, CDR2 YYNGEE. The CDR3 extends over 19 amino acids.

This clonotype was detected many times. The chain combines TRBV28 with TRBJ1-4, with 8 positions matching TRBD1. This CDR3 comprises 14 residues. Unmatched junction bases numbered 6, after V lost 5 bases and J lost 7 bases. The V gene's germline CDR1 is MDHEN and CDR2 SYDVKM. This chain's CDR3 is CASSGQGAGEKLFF. The DNA for the CDR3 is TGTGCCAGCAGTGGTCAGGGGGCGGGTGAAAAACTGTTTTTT.